Many counts were recorded for the clone carrying this T cell receptor beta chain. Its target is unknown. This sample was included in a study of identical twins. General study findings and limits: Zero-insertion results could be subject to partial confounding by invariant MAIT and iNKT cells. Compared with unrelated sharing, twin-shared out-of-frame alpha sequences had more low-probability sequences.

Germline-derived CDR1 and CDR2 are SEHNR and FQNEAQ (reference sequence). V was trimmed by 3 bases and J by 6 bases, leaving 4 bases between them. The CDR3 loop spans 11 amino acids. One entry per CDR3 protein, called by TCRdb with MiXCR from the 5' RACE reads. The top ten clones hold roughly 2% of a sample with 200,000 to 250,000 distinct CDR3 sequences, about 7.5% of them seen once. The same data also contributed to another study, on yellow fever vaccine responses in identical twins.

The chain combines TRBV7-9 with TRBJ2-3; D is unclear. Sequencing input: memory (CD45RO+) T cells sorted from blood. This clonotype was sampled from a woman aged 18-29 years in good health. The CDR3 reads CASSFRDTQYF. Written as DNA, the CDR3 is TGTGCCAGCAGCTTTAGGGATACGCAGTATTTT.